The clone carrying this T cell receptor (beta chain) was picked up one time. Its antigen is as yet unknown. Repertoires were generated with immunoSEQ multiplex PCR, while TCRdb's copy carries only in-frame clones and drops some. This sample yields some 120,000 clones, of which approximately 94% are seen a single time; roughly 1.7% belongs to the top ten. These data come from a study of siplizumab effects on memory and regulatory T cells. Study-level points and caveats: Tregs that proliferated in siplizumab cultures did not have their suppressive function confirmed. Mean Treg-derived proportions of mappable alloreactive CD4+ clones were 55% to 75% for siplizumab and 25% to 30% for controls. Fewer alloreactive sequences mapped to unstimulated CD4+ memory cells under siplizumab. Sequences below about 10^-5 frequency were poorly captured, limiting mapping of alloreactive clones.

Germline CDR1 is SGHAT and CDR2 is FQDESV (reference sequence). With 1 base removed from V and 4 bases from J, the gap between germline ends came to 5 bases. CDR3 length equals 13 residues. The receptor was derived from a human donor in good health. Sequenced: non-Treg CD4+ T cells sorted from blood. The chain recombines TRBV11-1 with TRBJ1-5; the D is unclear. The CDR3 loop is CASSLEENQPQHF. CDR3 in DNA: TGTGCCAGCAGCTTAGAGGAAAATCAGCCCCAGCATTTT.